This record looks at one T cell receptor (beta chain) sequence and its context. In the PCR, 60 Vbeta and 13 Jbeta primers were used. TCRdb's table, derived via immunoSEQ multiplex PCR, lists solely in-frame clones and lacks some. This table has about 150,000 clones, about 80% appearing once. This record comes from a study of cytomegalovirus exposure and HLA in healthy donors. V lost 8 bases, J lost 3 bases, and 1 base stayed unmatched. The CDR3 is made up of 13 amino acids. Germline-derived CDR1 and CDR2 are MNHNS and SASEGT. The sequence was collected from a man aged 25 to 45 in good health and CMV-seropositive. Sequences were obtained from PBMCs. This chain uses TRBV6-1 with TRBJ2-1, with 10 bases identical to TRBD2. The CDR3 loop is CASRLAGYNEQFF. The CDR3 nucleotides read TGTGCCAGCCGACTAGCGGGCTACAATGAGCAGTTCTTC.